Below, 30 T cell receptor beta chains from the same sample are listed, as sequenced in a study of blood T cell repertoires in COVID-19. The protocol was immunoSEQ multiplex PCR, while the TCRdb copy is restricted to in-frame clones and leaves out a portion. The sample lists a few hundred thousand clones; about 88% were seen once. The sequenced material came from PBMCs or T cells enriched from blood (not recorded which). These receptors were taken from a woman aged 45 to 65 who had recovered from COVID-19.

V is TRBV28 and J is TRBJ2-7, with TRBD1 identical over 10 bases. The CDR3 covers 14 residues. V shed 4 bases and J 4 bases; nucleotides not matched to a gene: 4. The V gene's germline CDR1 is MDHEN and CDR2 SYDVKM. CDR3 nucleotide sequence: TGTGCCAGCAGTTGGACAGGGGGTCGGTACGAGCAGTACTTC. This translates into CASSWTGGRYEQYF.

The chain carries TRBV5-8 and TRBJ1-1; D gene unclear. This CDR3 contains 10 residues. Germline CDR1 reads SGHTS; CDR2 reads YDEGEE. The CDR3 is CVQAPPQAFF. DNA of the CDR3: TGTGTCCAGGCCCCCCCACAAGCTTTCTTT.

V and J are TRBV7-2 and TRBJ1-1; 8 positions agree with TRBD1. The V gene end was trimmed by 2 bases and the J gene end by 7 bases; junction bases not matched to a gene: 3. Germline loops: CDR1 SGHTA, CDR2 FQGNSA. The CDR3 spans 13 residues. The CDR3 sequence is CASSLSGQGEAFF. CDR3 bases: TGTGCCAGCAGCTTATCCGGACAGGGTGAAGCTTTCTTT.

V gene TRBV29-1 combines with J gene TRBJ2-7, with a possible D match to TRBD1 (5 bases). The V and J ends lost 4 bases and 3 bases respectively, with 25 bases between them. Germline assignment: CDR1 SQVTM and CDR2 ANQGSEA. CDR3 size: 17 residues. This chain's CDR3 is CSVVYGIDVQGVYEQYF. The CDR3 DNA follows: TGCAGCGTTGTATATGGGATTGACGTCCAGGGCGTCTACGAGCAGTACTTC.

The rearrangement links TRBV4-1 to TRBJ2-7; 8 bases fit TRBD1. CDR3 size: 16 residues. V was pared by 3 bases and J by 2 bases, with 9 bases of the junction left unmatched. In germline, CDR1 is MGHRA, CDR2 YSYEKL. The CDR3 DNA reads as TGCGCCAGCAGCCATTCAGCCGGGACAGGAGCCTACGAGCAGTACTTC. Translating it yields CASSHSAGTGAYEQYF.

This chain uses TRBV24-1 with TRBJ2-1, with 8 bases that match TRBD1. The germline CDR1 and CDR2 sequences are KGHDR and SFDVKD. This CDR3 spans 14 amino acids. The V and J ends lost 0 bases and 8 bases, in that order; junction bases with no gene match: 2. CDR3: CATSDLRQGYEQFF. The CDR3, as DNA: TGTGCCACCAGTGATTTGCGACAGGGGTATGAGCAGTTCTTC.

The J gene is TRBJ1-1, the V gene TRBV27; D unresolved. Trimming left V 5 bases short and J 1 base short, with 11 bases between. The CDR3 consists of 14 residues. CDR1 MNHEY and CDR2 SMNVEV come from the germline V gene (reference sequence). The CDR3 protein is CASSKYMRNTEAFF. DNA of the CDR3: TGTGCCAGCAGTAAGTATATGCGGAACACTGAAGCTTTCTTT.

The rearrangement links TRBV7-8 to TRBJ1-4; D unresolved. V was shortened by 2 bases and J by 3 bases, with 7 bases between the two germline ends. Germline CDR1 and CDR2: SGHVS and FQNEAQ. The CDR3 sequence is 14 residues long. The CDR3 reads CASSLLLANEKLFF. The CDR3 DNA reads as TGTGCCAGCAGCTTACTTCTAGCTAATGAAAAACTGTTTTTT.

About this clone itself: Other DNA sequences within the sample encode an identical CDR3. J is TRBJ1-4 and V is TRBV2; 8 bases line up with TRBD1. The CDR3 sequence is 14 residues long. Germline CDR1 reads SNHLY; CDR2 reads FYNNEI. Trimming removed 5 bases from V and 2 bases from J; junction bases left unmatched: 1. CDR3 protein: CASSWTGTNEKLFF. DNA for the CDR3: TGTGCCAGCAGTTGGACAGGGACTAATGAAAAACTGTTTTTT.

This sequence joins TRBV6-5 and TRBJ1-5; 10 nucleotides line up with TRBD1. Germline CDR1 and CDR2: MNHEY and SVGAGI. V gave up 2 bases and J gave up 5 bases; unmatched junction bases: 3. The CDR3 has 15 residues. CDR3: CASSYGGQGHQPQHF. The CDR3 coding sequence is TGTGCCAGCAGTTACGGGGGACAGGGGCATCAGCCCCAGCATTTT.

This chain connects TRBV5-4 to TRBJ1-2; D not certain. There are 13 residues in the CDR3. Trimming took off 4 bases at V and 4 bases at J, with 11 bases between the two ends. Germline V gene sequence: CDR1 SGHNT, CDR2 YYREEE (reference sequence). The CDR3 spells CASSVARSYGYTF. CDR3 bases: TGTGCCAGCAGCGTTGCACGGAGCTATGGCTACACCTTC.

The CDR3 sequence is CASSRDRVRETQYF. In nucleotides, the CDR3 is TGTGCCAGCAGTCGGGACAGGGTGAGGGAGACCCAGTACTTC. This chain uses TRBV3-1 (or the pseudogene TRBV3-2) with TRBJ2-5; 9 nucleotides match TRBD1. CDR1 and CDR2 (germline): LGHDT, YNNKEL (reference sequence). V was pared by 6 bases and J by 5 bases, with 7 bases of the junction left unmatched. The CDR3 covers 14 residues.

This chain connects TRBV5-8 to TRBJ2-5; possibly TRBD2 for D (6 bases). Trimming removed 0 bases from V and 10 bases from J, with 16 bases in between. The germline V gene encodes CDR1 SGHTS and CDR2 YDEGEE. This CDR3 is 14 amino acids long. CDR3 region: CASSLASGGVNQYF. In DNA form, the CDR3 reads TGTGCCAGCAGCTTGGCTAGTGGAGGGGTTAACCAGTACTTC.

The rearrangement uses TRBV7-8 and TRBJ2-7; D call uncertain. Trimming stripped 2 bases from V and 6 bases from J, with 17 bases between. Germline V lookup: CDR1 SGHVS, CDR2 FQNEAQ. This CDR3 has 15 amino acids. CDR3 protein: CASSLSRVTTAEQYF. CDR3 nucleotides: TGTGCCAGCAGCTTAAGTCGAGTCACTACGGCCGAGCAGTACTTC.

The V gene is TRBV14, the J gene TRBJ2-2; D is unresolved. Germline values: CDR1 SGHDN, CDR2 FVKESK. The CDR3 covers 14 residues. Trimming shortened V by 1 base and J by 5 bases, and 8 bases separated the two germline ends. For the CDR3, the DNA is TGTGCCAGCAGCCAAGGGCTTTTTACCGGGGAGCTGTTTTTT. Protein: CASSQGLFTGELFF.

This chain joins TRBV7-2 and TRBJ2-7; 9 nucleotides agree with TRBD1. Germline V gives CDR1 SGHTA, CDR2 FQGNSA. V lost 6 bases to trimming and J lost 5 bases; unmatched junction nucleotides: 5. CDR3 length: 13 amino acids. CDR3: CASSDRGVHEQYF. In nucleotides, the CDR3 is TGTGCCAGCAGTGACAGGGGGGTCCACGAGCAGTACTTC.

V usage is TRBV4-2 and J usage is TRBJ2-1, with no clear D. Germline lookup yields CDR1 LGHNA and CDR2 YNFKEQ. The CDR3 has 14 amino acids. V lost 1 base and J lost 8, with 12 bases in between. The CDR3 DNA reads as TGTGCCAGCAGCCAAGGTACAACCCGGGATGAGCAGTTCTTC. Translation: CASSQGTTRDEQFF.

CDR3 coding DNA: TGTGCCAGCAGCTCCCTCCTAGCGGGAGTGAACAATGAGCAGTTCTTC. Translating it yields CASSSLLAGVNNEQFF. This chain uses TRBV7-9 with TRBJ2-1, with 10 bases fitting TRBD2. The CDR3 runs 16 residues. V lost 4 bases to trimming and J lost 5 bases; unmatched junction nucleotides: 8. CDR1 SEHNR and CDR2 FQNEAQ come from the germline V gene (reference sequence).

The chain joins TRBV5-1 to TRBJ2-7; 8 nucleotides line up with TRBD1. In germline, CDR1 is SGHRS, CDR2 YFSETQ. Unmatched junction bases numbered 6, after V lost 3 bases and J lost 7 bases. The CDR3 contains 13 residues. The CDR3 DNA follows: TGCGCCAGCAGCTCGACAGGGGATTGGGAGCAGTACTTC. Its protein is CASSSTGDWEQYF.

This clone has only a few counts. The chain links TRBV7-2 to TRBJ1-2, with no clear D. Trimming stripped 2 bases from V and 4 bases from J, with 8 bases between. In germline, CDR1 is SGHTA, CDR2 FQGNSA. The CDR3 length is 13 residues. CDR3 sequence (DNA): TGTGCCAGCAGCTTATCCCAATCCTATGGCTACACCTTC. Protein sequence: CASSLSQSYGYTF.

This rearrangement joins TRBV4-2 to TRBJ2-4; TRBD2 matches 9 bases. The CDR3 sequence is 16 residues long. CDR1 and CDR2 (germline): LGHNA, YNFKEQ. Trimming took 0 bases from V and 3 from J; bases not matched to a gene: 3. The CDR3 spells CASSQDLAGIKNIQYF. In DNA, the CDR3 is TGTGCCAGCAGCCAAGATCTAGCGGGGATCAAAAACATTCAGTACTTC.

The chain has TRBV2 and TRBJ1-1; the D gene is possibly TRBD1 (6 bases). Per the germline V gene, CDR1 is SNHLY and CDR2 is FYNNEI. The V and J ends lost 6 bases and 0 bases respectively, with 17 bases between them. The CDR3 length is 16 residues. The DNA for the CDR3 is TGTGCCAGCAGGCCAGGGAACAGGGCCATGAACACTGAAGCTTTCTTT. Protein sequence: CASRPGNRAMNTEAFF.

The gene calls are TRBV7-8 and TRBJ1-2; 10 positions agree with TRBD1. The CDR3 totals 17 residues. After removal of 5 bases from V and 8 bases from J, the junction contained 17 bases not matched to a gene. Germline V lookup: CDR1 SGHVS, CDR2 FQNEAQ. CDR3 DNA: TGTGCCAGCAGCCGAGCCAGCACCGGGACAGGGGTAGGGGGCTACACCTTC. Its translation is CASSRASTGTGVGGYTF.

The chain employs TRBV15 and TRBJ1-5, with a possible D match to TRBD1 (6 bases). The CDR3 extends over 17 amino acids. V shed 5 bases and J shed 6 bases, with 23 bases lying between them. CDR1 LNHNV and CDR2 YYDKDF come from the germline V gene (reference sequence). This CDR3 is CATSLTLGAGVIQPQHF. The CDR3 DNA reads TGTGCCACCAGCCTAACCCTAGGAGCAGGGGTAATTCAGCCCCAGCATTTT. Based on the CDR3 plus reference TRBV15 and TRBJ1-5, the full variable domain is DAMVIQNPRYQVTQFGKPVTLSCSQTLNHNVMYWYQQKSSQAPKLLFHYYDKDFNNEADTPDNFQSRRPNTSFCFLDIRSPGLGDTAMYLCATSLTLGAGVIQPQHFGDGTRLSIL.

The CDR3: CASSPKGRDRDSPLHF. In DNA, the CDR3 is TGCGCCAGCAGCCCCAAGGGGCGGGACAGAGATTCACCCCTCCACTTT. The J gene is TRBJ1-6, the V gene TRBV5-1; 7 nucleotides align to TRBD1. V gave up 4 bases and J gave up 8 bases; unmatched junction bases: 12. The CDR3 loop spans 16 amino acids. Germline CDR1 SGHRS, CDR2 YFSETQ.

This clone has just one count. CDR3 sequence: CASSVEGTAGIFEQYF. DNA for the CDR3: TGTGCCAGCAGCGTAGAAGGTACAGCGGGAATTTTCGAGCAGTACTTC. The chain couples TRBV9 to TRBJ2-7; 7 nucleotides line up with TRBD2. The germline gives CDR1 SGDLS, CDR2 YYNGEE. Germline trimming cut 0 bases from V and 6 bases from J; bases unmatched to any gene: 12. The CDR3 covers 16 residues.

The rearrangement uses TRBV19 and TRBJ2-7, with D possibly matching TRBD1 (6 bases). CDR3 length: 14 amino acids. Deletions cut 3 bases from V and 3 bases from J, with 12 bases between. Germline assignment: CDR1 LNHDA and CDR2 SQIVND (reference sequence). The CDR3 spells CASSIEWDNYEQYF. The CDR3 coding sequence is TGTGCCAGTAGTATTGAGTGGGACAACTACGAGCAGTACTTC.

J is TRBJ2-3 and V is TRBV6-5, with D possibly TRBD2 on 6 matching bases. The ends were cut back, 4 bases at V and 2 bases at J, with 13 bases in the middle. Germline V gives CDR1 MNHEY, CDR2 SVGAGI. This CDR3 has 15 amino acids. CDR3 in amino acids: CASSWDFIATDTQYF. The CDR3 DNA reads TGTGCCAGCAGTTGGGACTTCATTGCCACAGATACGCAGTATTTT.

The chain couples TRBV19 to TRBJ2-2, with TRBD2 identical over 14 bases. CDR1 and CDR2 (germline): LNHDA, SQIVND (reference sequence). The V and J ends lost 6 bases and 6 bases, in that order; junction bases with no gene match: 6. CDR3 length equals 16 residues. CDR3 residues: CASRGTSGSSSGELFF. The CDR3 coding sequence is TGTGCCAGTAGGGGGACTAGCGGGAGTTCGTCCGGGGAGCTGTTTTTT.

The DNA for the CDR3 is TGTGCCAGCAGCTCCGAAGGGACAGGGGCCTATAACTATGGCTACACCTTC. It yields the protein CASSSEGTGAYNYGYTF. The V and J genes are TRBV5-8 and TRBJ1-2; 10 bases are shared with TRBD1. The CDR3 is 17 amino acids. In germline, CDR1 is SGHTS, CDR2 YDEGEE. V gave up 3 bases and J gave up 1 base; unmatched junction bases: 9.